This TCR beta chain derives from a study of cytomegalovirus exposure and HLA in healthy donors. Study-level information: It was reported in a later analysis that the 95 to 150 validation repertoires used the same platform as the approximately 600 first-cohort repertoires. Study observations and caveats: Many donors carried some public TCRs, although rarity characterized most TCR sequences.

Assay used: immunoSEQ multiplex PCR; TCRdb lists only in-frame clones, some missing. The sample holds tens of thousands of clones, 89% seen once. The germline gives CDR1 MNHNS, CDR2 SASEGT. J gave up 0 bases and V 6 bases, and 2 bases lay outside the gene matches. The CDR3 covers 15 residues. Worth noting for this clone: The antigen remains undetermined.

Among the 90 to 150 subjects of the validation cohort, separate from the roughly 700-subject first cohort, were the donors. The TCR comes from a woman under 30 in good health and CMV-seronegative. Sequencing was performed on PBMCs. V usage is TRBV6-1 and J usage is TRBJ2-2; 9 bases map to TRBD1. The CDR3 region is CASSGTGTNTGELFF. The CDR3 DNA sequence: TGTGCCAGCAGCGGGACAGGGACGAACACCGGGGAGCTGTTTTTT.